The subject of this entry is one T cell receptor beta chain. Its antigen is still unknown. One end of the junction is discordant with germline, which a read error may explain. This specimen comes from a study of graft-versus-host responses after intestinal transplantation. For the study at large: Tacrolimus and steroids were given for roughly 3 years to all recipients after anti-thymocyte globulin induction. Overall study results and limits: Among circulating GvH clones, peak levels were associated with early post-transplant declines in HvG clones. Recipient marrow harbored GvH clones, some of which surfaced first in ileum or blood.

Sequencing was performed with immunoSEQ multiplex PCR; in TCRdb, only in-frame clones are kept and a portion is missing. The table includes 80,000 to 95,000 clones, 80% to 95% detected once. The CDR3 has 13 residues. Per germline, CDR1 PRHDT and CDR2 FYEKMQ (reference sequence). Sequenced here: unstimulated CD8+ T cells sorted from spleen or lymph node cells, sampled before intestinal transplant. The clonotype was recovered from a human donor who received an intestinal transplant. The chain carries TRBV13 and TRBJ2-7; 7 nucleotides align to TRBD1. The CDR3 coding sequence is TGTGTCAGCAGCTTAGCCAGGGGGTGGGAGCAGTACTTC. Encoded protein: CVSSLARGWEQYF.